This TCR beta chain was found in a study of blood T cell repertoires in COVID-19. Study-level background: Sites across the United States, Italy and Spain contributed samples from acute and convalescent COVID-19. Sample material is recorded as cDNA or gDNA derived from T cells, B-cell-depleted T cells, or PBMCs.

In the original analysis: Estimated nucleated cell counts came from reference gene primer amplification. Only in-frame clones appear in the TCRdb table, and some are missing; sequencing was by immunoSEQ multiplex PCR. V, J and clone size reflect that table, while D and trimming were determined from the DNA. The data contain about 140,000 clones, approximately 88% of them singletons. With 6 bases clipped from V and 4 bases from J, the junction kept 6 bases outside the gene matches. Germline CDR1 reads MDHEN; CDR2 reads SYDVKM. CDR3 length: 14 amino acids. This receptor was obtained from a human donor in a cohort sampled during active COVID-19. This sequence joins TRBV28 and TRBJ1-2, with TRBD1 matching over 9 bases. Source material: peripheral blood. CDR3 protein: CASRYTGGGYGYTF. CDR3 DNA sequence: TGTGCCAGCAGATATACAGGGGGCGGCTATGGCTACACCTTC.